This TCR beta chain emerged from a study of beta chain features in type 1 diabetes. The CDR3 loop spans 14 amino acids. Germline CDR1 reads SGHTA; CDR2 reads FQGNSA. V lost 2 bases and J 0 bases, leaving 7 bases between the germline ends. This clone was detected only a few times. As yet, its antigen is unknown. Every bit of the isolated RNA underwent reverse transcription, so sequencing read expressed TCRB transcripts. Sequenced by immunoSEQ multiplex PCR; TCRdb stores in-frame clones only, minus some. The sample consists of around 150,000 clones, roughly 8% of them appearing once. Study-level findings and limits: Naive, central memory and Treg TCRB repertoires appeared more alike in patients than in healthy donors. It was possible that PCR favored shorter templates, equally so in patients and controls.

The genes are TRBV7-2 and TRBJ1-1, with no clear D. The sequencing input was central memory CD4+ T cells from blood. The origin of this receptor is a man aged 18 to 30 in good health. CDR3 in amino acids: CASSLYGMNTEAFF. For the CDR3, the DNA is TGTGCCAGCAGCTTATACGGGATGAACACTGAAGCTTTCTTT.